The T cell receptor (beta chain) described here comes from a study of blood T cell repertoires in COVID-19. The germline CDR1 and CDR2 sequences are LGHNA and YSLEER. The CDR3 runs 13 residues. V was pared by 2 bases and J by 2 bases, with 7 bases between. Sequencing used immunoSEQ multiplex PCR; TCRdb keeps in-frame clones, though not all of them. This sample yields about 220,000 clones, of which 88% are seen a single time; about 2.4% belongs to the top ten. Residents of 24 US areas, aged roughly 18 to 95 years, made up the participants. This chain connects TRBV4-3 to TRBJ2-7, with D perhaps TRBD1 (5 bases). Sequencing was performed on PBMCs or T cells enriched from blood (not recorded which). This TCR came from a woman aged 30 to 39 who had recovered from COVID-19. The CDR3 protein is CASSQQGTYEQYF. The CDR3 nucleotides are TGCGCCAGCAGCCAACAGGGTACCTACGAGCAGTACTTC.